The following is a TCR beta chain sequence with its context. Its antigen is undetermined. This sample is part of a study of shared clonotypes between healthy human individuals. Overall study findings and caveats: Among donors, clonotype sharing was expected to be affected by sequencing depth. Sharing across four donors was seen in about 5% of naive CD4 clonotypes.

The authors ran the assay at deep level. Sequenced by immunoSEQ multiplex PCR; TCRdb stores in-frame clones only, minus some. The profile shows 2 million to 2.5 million clones, approximately 95% of them singletons. The J segment lost 7 bases and the V segment lost 3 bases, leaving 9 bases of the junction unmatched. The CDR3 runs 15 residues. Per germline, CDR1 LNHDA and CDR2 SQIVND (reference sequence). Each donor was a Caucasian adult residing in Nashville, Tennessee. This TCR was recovered from a man between 18 and 29 years old in good health. The chain carries TRBV19 and TRBJ1-5; 7 nucleotides align to TRBD1. Material for sequencing was naive CD4+ T cells sorted from blood. Subset specified: CD45RA+ positively selected. CDR3 protein: CASSIGQVDPQPQHF. The CDR3 region has the DNA TGTGCCAGTAGTATCGGACAGGTAGACCCACAGCCCCAGCATTTT.